Listed here is a single T cell receptor (beta chain). Its antigen is unidentified. This sample is part of a study of cytomegalovirus exposure and HLA in healthy donors. Study results and caveats: The study designated fewer than 200 TCR beta chains cytomegalovirus-associated. Later, an analysis found that TCR clusters from the first cohort tended to co-occur in the roughly 120 validation repertoires.

Data came from immunoSEQ multiplex PCR; TCRdb stores just in-frame clones and leaves some out. The sample includes about 110,000 clones, roughly 90% of them seen just once. Germline assignment: CDR1 SGHTA and CDR2 FQGTGA. Germline trimming cut 1 base from V and 1 base from J; bases unmatched to any gene: 0. The CDR3 runs to 16 residues. The clonotype was recovered from a woman aged 18 to 35 in good health and CMV-seronegative. The source material was PBMCs. This chain joins TRBV7-3 and TRBJ2-1, with 11 bases matching TRBD2. This CDR3 is CASSLIAGGSYNEQFF. In DNA, the CDR3 is TGTGCCAGCAGCTTAATAGCGGGAGGGTCCTACAATGAGCAGTTCTTC.